The 2 T cell receptor beta chains below come from one sample, sequenced in a study of blood T cells in healthy people across ages. Alongside a J-beta primer mix, a sample-barcoded 5' primer served in a second PCR lasting roughly 7 to 12 cycles. From the 5' RACE reads, TCRdb called clonotypes with MiXCR, one entry per CDR3 protein. Found here are 700,000 to 800,000 distinct CDR3 sequences, roughly 41% of them singletons; the top ten hold roughly 19%. Sequencing used blood. These receptors originate from an older woman in good health.

This clonotype came up once. The chain couples TRBV5-1 to TRBJ1-5; D not certain. Trimming shortened V by 0 bases and J by 6 bases, and 13 bases separated the two germline ends. Per the germline V gene, CDR1 is SGHRS and CDR2 is YFSETQ. This CDR3 is built from 15 residues. The CDR3 region has the DNA TGCGCCAGCAGCTTGGACTCCTCGGCGGGTCAGCCCCAGCATTTT. Translated, it gives CASSLDSSAGQPQHF.

This clonotype was observed a few times. The chain carries TRBV20-1 and TRBJ1-4; D is possibly TRBD1 (5 bases). V was clipped by 5 bases and J by 6 bases, with 7 bases between them. The CDR3 contains 11 residues. Germline V gene lookup returns CDR1 DFQATT and CDR2 SNEGSKA (reference sequence). CDR3 sequence (DNA): TGCAGTGCTTTCAGGGATGAAAAACTGTTTTTT. Encoded protein: CSAFRDEKLFF.